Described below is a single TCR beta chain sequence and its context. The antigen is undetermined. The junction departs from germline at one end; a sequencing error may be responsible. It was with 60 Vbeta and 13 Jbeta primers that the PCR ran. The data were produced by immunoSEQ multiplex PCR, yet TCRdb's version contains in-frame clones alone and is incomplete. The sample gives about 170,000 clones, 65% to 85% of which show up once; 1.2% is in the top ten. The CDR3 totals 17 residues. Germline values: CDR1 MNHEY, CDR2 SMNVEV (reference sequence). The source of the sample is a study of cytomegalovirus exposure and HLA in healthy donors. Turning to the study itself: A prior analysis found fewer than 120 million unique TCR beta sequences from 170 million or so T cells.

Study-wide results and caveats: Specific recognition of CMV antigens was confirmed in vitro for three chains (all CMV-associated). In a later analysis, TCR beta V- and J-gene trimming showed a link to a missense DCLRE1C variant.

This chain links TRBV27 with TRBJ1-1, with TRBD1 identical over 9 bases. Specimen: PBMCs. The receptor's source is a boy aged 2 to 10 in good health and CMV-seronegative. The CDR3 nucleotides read TGTGCCAGCAGTTTAAGGGGGACAGGGTTCCTGAACCCTGAAGCTTTCTTT. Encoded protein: CASSLRGTGFLNPEAFF.